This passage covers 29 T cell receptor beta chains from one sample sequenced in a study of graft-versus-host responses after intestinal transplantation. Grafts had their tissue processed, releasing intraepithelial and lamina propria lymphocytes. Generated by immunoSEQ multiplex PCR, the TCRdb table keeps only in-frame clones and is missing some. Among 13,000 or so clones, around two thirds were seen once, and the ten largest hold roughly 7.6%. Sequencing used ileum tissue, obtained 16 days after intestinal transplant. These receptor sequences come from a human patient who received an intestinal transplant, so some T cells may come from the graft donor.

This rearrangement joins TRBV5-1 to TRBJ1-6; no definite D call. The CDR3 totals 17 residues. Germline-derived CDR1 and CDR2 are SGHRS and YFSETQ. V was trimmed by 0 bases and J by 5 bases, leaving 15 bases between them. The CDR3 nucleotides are TGCGCCAGCAGCTTGGGCACCTCCAATGGAGATAATTCACCCCTCCACTTT. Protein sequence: CASSLGTSNGDNSPLHF. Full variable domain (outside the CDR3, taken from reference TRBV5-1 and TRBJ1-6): KAGVTQTPRYLIKTRGQQVTLSCSPISGHRSVSWYQQTPGQGLQFLFEYFSETQRNKGNFPGRFSGRQFSNSRSEMNVSTLELGDSALYLCASSLGTSNGDNSPLHFGNGTRLTVT.

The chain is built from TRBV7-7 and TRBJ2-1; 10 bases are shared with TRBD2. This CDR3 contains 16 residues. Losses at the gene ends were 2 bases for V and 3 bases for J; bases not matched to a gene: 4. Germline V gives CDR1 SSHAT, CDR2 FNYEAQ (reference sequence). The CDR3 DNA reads TGTGCCAGCAGCTTATCGGTAGCGGGGGGCTACAATGAGCAGTTCTTC. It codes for CASSLSVAGGYNEQFF.

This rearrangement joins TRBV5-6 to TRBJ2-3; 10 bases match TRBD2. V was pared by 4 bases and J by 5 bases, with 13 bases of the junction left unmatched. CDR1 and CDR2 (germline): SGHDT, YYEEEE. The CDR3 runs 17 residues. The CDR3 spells CASSRSSGSFYIDTQYF. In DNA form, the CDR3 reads TGTGCCAGCAGCCGTTCTAGCGGGAGTTTTTACATAGATACGCAGTATTTT.

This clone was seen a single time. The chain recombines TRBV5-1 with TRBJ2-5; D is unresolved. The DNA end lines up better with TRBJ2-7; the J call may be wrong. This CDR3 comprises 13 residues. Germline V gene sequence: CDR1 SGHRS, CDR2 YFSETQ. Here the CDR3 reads CASSLVGDYEQYF. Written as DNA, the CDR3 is TGCGCCAGCAGCTTGGTGGGCGACTACGAGCAGTACTTC.

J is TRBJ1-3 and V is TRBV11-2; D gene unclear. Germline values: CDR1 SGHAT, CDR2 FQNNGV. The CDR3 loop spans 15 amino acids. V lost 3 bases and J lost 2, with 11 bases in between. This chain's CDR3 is CASSFPTVAGNTIYF. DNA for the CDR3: TGTGCCAGCAGCTTCCCTACAGTTGCTGGAAACACCATATATTTT. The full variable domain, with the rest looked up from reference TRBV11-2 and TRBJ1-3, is EAGVAQSPRYKIIEKRQSVAFWCNPISGHATLYWYQQILGQGPKLLIQFQNNGVVDDSQLPKDRFSAERLKGVDSTLKIQPAKLEDSAVYLCASSFPTVAGNTIYFGEGSWLTVV.

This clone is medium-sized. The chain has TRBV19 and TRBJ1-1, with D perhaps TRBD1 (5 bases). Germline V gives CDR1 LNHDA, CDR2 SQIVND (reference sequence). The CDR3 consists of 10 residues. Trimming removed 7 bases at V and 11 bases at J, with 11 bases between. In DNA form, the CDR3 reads TGTGCCAGTACAGGGATGGGGGCTTTCTTT. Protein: CASTGMGAFF.

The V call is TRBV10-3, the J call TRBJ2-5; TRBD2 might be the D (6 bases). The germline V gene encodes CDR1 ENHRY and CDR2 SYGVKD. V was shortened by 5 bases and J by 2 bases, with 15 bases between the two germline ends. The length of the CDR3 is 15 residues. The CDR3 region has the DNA TGTGCCATCAGTAAGGGGACTCCTCGACAAGAGACCCAGTACTTC. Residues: CAISKGTPRQETQYF.

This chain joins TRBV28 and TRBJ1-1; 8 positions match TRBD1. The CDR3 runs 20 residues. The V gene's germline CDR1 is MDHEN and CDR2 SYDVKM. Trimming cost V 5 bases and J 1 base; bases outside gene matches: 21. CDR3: CASSRYRPGSDRERNTEAFF. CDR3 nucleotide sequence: TGTGCCAGCAGTCGCTACCGACCCGGCTCGGACAGGGAAAGGAACACTGAAGCTTTCTTT.

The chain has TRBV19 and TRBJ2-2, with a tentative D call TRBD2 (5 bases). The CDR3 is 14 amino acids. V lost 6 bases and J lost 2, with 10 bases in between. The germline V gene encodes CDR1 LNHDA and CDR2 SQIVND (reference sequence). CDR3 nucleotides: TGTGCCAGTAGACCGACGGGAAACACCGGGGAGCTGTTTTTT. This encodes CASRPTGNTGELFF.

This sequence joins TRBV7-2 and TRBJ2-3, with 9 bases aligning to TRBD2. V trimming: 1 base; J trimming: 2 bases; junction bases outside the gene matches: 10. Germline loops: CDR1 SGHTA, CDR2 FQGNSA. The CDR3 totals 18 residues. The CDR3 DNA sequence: TGTGCCAGCAGCTTAGTGGTCGTTCTAGCGGGGTTCACAGATACGCAGTATTTT. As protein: CASSLVVVLAGFTDTQYF.

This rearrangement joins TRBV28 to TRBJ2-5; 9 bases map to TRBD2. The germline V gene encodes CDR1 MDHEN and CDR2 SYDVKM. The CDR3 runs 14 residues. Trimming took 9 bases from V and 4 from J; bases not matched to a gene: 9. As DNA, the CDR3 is TGTGCCAGTTCCTTAGCGGGAGCGTTAGAGACCCAGTACTTC. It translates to CASSLAGALETQYF. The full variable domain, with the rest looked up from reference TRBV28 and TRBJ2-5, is DVKVTQSSRYLVKRTGEKVFLECVQDMDHENMFWYRQDPGLGLRLIYFSYDVKMKEKGDIPEGYSVSREKKERFSLILESASTNQTSMYLCASSLAGALETQYFGPGTRLLVL.

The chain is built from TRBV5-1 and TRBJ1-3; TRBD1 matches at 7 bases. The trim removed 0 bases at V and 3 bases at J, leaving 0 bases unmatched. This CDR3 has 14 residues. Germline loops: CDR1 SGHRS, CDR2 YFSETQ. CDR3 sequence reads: CASSLGQGGNTIYF. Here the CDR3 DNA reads TGCGCCAGCAGCTTGGGACAGGGTGGAAACACCATATATTTT.

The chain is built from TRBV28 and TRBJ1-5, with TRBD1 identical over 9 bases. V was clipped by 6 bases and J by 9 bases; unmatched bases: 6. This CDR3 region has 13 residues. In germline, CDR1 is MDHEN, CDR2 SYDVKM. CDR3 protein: CASRGQGRRPQHF. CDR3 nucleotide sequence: TGTGCCAGCAGGGGACAGGGACGTCGGCCCCAGCATTTT.

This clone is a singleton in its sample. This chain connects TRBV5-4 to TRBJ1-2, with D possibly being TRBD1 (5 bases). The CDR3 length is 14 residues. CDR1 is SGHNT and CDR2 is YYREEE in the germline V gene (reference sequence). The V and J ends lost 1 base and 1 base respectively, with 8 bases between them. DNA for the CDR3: TGTGCCAGCAGCTTGTACCAGGGTAACTATGGCTACACCTTC. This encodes CASSLYQGNYGYTF.

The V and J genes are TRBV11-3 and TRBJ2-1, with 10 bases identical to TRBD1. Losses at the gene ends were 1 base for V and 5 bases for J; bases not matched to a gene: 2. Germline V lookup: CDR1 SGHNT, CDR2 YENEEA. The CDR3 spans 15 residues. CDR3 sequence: CASSLGQGAHNEQFF. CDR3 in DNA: TGTGCCAGCAGCTTAGGACAGGGGGCACACAATGAGCAGTTCTTC.

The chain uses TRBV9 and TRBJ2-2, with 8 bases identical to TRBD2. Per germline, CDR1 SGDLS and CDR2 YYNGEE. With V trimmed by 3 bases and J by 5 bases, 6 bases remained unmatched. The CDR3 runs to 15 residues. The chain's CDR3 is CASSESGGGTGELFF. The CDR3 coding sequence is TGTGCCAGCAGCGAAAGCGGGGGAGGAACCGGGGAGCTGTTTTTT. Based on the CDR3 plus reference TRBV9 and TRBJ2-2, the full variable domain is DSGVTQTPKHLITATGQRVTLRCSPRSGDLSVYWYQQSLDQGLQFLIQYYNGEERAKGNILERFSAQQFPDLHSELNLSSLELGDSALYFCASSESGGGTGELFFGEGSRLTVL.

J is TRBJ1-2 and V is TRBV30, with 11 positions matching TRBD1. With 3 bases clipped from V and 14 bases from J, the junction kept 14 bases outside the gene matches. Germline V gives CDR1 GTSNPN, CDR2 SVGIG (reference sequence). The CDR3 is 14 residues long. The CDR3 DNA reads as TGTGCCTGGAGCATAACGGACAGGGGGCTTCCACGGACCTTC. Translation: CAWSITDRGLPRTF.

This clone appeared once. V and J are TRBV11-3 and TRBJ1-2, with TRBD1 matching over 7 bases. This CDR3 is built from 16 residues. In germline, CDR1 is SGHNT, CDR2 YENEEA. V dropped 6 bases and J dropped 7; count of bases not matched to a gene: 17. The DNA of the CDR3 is TGTGCCAGCAGAAATCGTTGGGGGACAGCCCCCTCTGGCTACACCTTC. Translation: CASRNRWGTAPSGYTF.

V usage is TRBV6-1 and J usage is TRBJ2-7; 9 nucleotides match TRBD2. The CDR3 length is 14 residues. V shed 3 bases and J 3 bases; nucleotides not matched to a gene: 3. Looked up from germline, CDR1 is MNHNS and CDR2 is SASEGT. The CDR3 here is CASSDLAGLYEQYF. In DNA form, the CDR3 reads TGTGCCAGCAGTGATCTAGCGGGACTCTACGAGCAGTACTTC.

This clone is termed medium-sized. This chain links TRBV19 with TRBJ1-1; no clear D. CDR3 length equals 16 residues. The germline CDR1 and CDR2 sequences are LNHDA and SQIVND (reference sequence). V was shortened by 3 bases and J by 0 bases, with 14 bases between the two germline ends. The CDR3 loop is CASSISVEQLNTEAFF. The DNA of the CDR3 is TGTGCCAGTAGTATTTCGGTTGAGCAACTGAACACTGAAGCTTTCTTT. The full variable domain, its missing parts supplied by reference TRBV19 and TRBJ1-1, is DGGITQSPKYLFRKEGQNVTLSCEQNLNHDAMYWYRQDPGQGLRLIYYSQIVNDFQKGDIAEGYSVSREKKESFPLTVTSAQKNPTAFYLCASSISVEQLNTEAFFGQGTRLTVV.

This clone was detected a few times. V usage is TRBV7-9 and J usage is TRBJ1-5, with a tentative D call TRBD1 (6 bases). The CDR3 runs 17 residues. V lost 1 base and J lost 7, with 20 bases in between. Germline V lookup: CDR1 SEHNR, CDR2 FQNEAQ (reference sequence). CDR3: CASSLGGTGSIGQPQHF. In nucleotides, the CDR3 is TGTGCCAGCAGCTTAGGTGGAACAGGGTCGATAGGCCAGCCCCAGCATTTT.

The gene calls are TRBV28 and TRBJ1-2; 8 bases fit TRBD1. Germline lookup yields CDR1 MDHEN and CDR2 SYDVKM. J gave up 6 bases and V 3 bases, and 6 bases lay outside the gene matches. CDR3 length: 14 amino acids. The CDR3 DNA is TGTGCCAGCAGTTTGGGCAGGGGGCGAGATGGCTACACCTTC. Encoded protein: CASSLGRGRDGYTF.

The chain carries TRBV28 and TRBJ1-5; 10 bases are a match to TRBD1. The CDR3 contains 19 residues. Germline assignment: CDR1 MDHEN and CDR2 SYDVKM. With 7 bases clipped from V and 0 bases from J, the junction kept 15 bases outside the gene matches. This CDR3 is CASTLTGTGASFSNQPQHF. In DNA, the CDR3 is TGTGCCAGCACCTTAACGGGGACAGGGGCAAGTTTTAGCAATCAGCCCCAGCATTTT.

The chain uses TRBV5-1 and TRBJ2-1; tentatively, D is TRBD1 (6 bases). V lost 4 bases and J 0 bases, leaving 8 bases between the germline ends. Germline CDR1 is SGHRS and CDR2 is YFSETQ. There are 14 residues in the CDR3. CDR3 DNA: TGCGCCAGCAGCGACAGGAGCTCCTACAATGAGCAGTTCTTC. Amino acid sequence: CASSDRSSYNEQFF.

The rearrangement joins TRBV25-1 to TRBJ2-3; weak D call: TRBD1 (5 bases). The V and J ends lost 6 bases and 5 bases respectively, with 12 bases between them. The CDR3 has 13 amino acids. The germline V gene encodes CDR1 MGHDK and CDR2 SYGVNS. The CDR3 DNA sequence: TGTGCCAGCAGGGGGCACTTAGGAGATACGCAGTATTTT. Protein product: CASRGHLGDTQYF. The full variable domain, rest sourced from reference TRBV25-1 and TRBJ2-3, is EADIYQTPRYLVIGTGKKITLECSQTMGHDKMYWYQQDPGMELHLIHYSYGVNSTEKGDLSSESTVSRIRTEHFPLTLESARPSHTSQYLCASRGHLGDTQYFGPGTRLTVL.

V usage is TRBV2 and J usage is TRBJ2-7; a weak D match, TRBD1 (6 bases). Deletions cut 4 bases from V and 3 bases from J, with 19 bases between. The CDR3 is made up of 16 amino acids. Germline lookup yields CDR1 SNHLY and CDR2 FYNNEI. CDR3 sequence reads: CASSAQPAGTHYEQYF. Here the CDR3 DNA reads TGTGCCAGCAGTGCCCAACCAGCCGGGACACACTACGAGCAGTACTTC.

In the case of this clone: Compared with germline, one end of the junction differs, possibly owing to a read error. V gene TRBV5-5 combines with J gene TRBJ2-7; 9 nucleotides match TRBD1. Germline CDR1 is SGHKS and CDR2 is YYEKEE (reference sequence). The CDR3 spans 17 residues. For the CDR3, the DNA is TGTGTCAGCAGCTTGGAAAAATGGCGACAGGGGGTCTACGAGCAGTACTTC. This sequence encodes CVSSLEKWRQGVYEQYF.

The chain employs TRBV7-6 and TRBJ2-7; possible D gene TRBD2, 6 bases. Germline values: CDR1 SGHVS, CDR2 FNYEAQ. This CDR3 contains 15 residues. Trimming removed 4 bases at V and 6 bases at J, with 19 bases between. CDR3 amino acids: CASSSSWSSVTEQYF. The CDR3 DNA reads TGTGCCAGCAGCTCTTCGTGGTCTAGCGTCACCGAGCAGTACTTC.

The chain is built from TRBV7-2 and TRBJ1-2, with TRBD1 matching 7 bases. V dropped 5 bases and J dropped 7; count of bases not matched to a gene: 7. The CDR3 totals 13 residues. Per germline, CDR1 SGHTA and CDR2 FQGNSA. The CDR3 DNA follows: TGTGCCAGCAGCCCCCTAGGGGGCGCTGGCTACACCTTC. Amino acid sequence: CASSPLGGAGYTF.